Shown below are 7 T cell receptor beta chains from a single sample sequenced in a study of a mutant IDH1 vaccine in newly diagnosed glioma. Only in-frame clones appear in the TCRdb table, and some are missing; sequencing was by immunoSEQ multiplex PCR. The profile shows tens of thousands of clones, over 80% of them singletons. Time point reported: week 47, end of study. It was 300 ug of mutant IDH1 20-mer peptide that made up each vaccine dose, given with topical imiquimod. These receptors have no known antigen. Sequences were derived from PBMCs, sampled from a glioma patient whose treatment included an IDH1 peptide vaccine. The receptors were sampled from a woman aged 45-65 years with glioma.

V is TRBV18 and J is TRBJ1-5; D gene ambiguous. The CDR3 has 15 residues. CDR1 KGHSH and CDR2 LQKENI come from the germline V gene. V lost 0 bases and J lost 7, with 13 bases in between. CDR3 loop: CASSPPEAPKQPQHF. CDR3 sequence (DNA): TGTGCCAGCTCACCACCGGAGGCTCCCAAACAGCCCCAGCATTTT. Filled out from reference TRBV18 and TRBJ1-5, the complete variable domain reads NAGVMQNPRHLVRRRGQEARLRCSPMKGHSHVYWYRQLPEEGLKFMVYLQKENIIDESGMPKERFSAEFPKEGPSILRIQQVVRGDSAAYFCASSPPEAPKQPQHFGDGTRLSIL.

The rearrangement joins TRBV6-5 to TRBJ1-2, with a weak D call TRBD1 (6 bases). The CDR3 contains 14 residues. From germline, CDR1 is MNHEY and CDR2 SVGAGI. V was trimmed by 0 bases and J by 4 bases, leaving 9 bases between them. The CDR3: CASSYSQGVYGYTF. Written as DNA, the CDR3 is TGTGCCAGCAGTTACTCACAGGGCGTCTATGGCTACACCTTC.

In DNA, the CDR3 is TGTGCCAGCAGCTTCGGCCCACCTTATGAAGCTTTCTTT. Its protein is CASSFGPPYEAFF. V usage is TRBV5-6 and J usage is TRBJ1-1; D uncertain. Trimming removed 2 bases at V and 7 bases at J, with 12 bases between. CDR3 length: 13 residues. Germline V gives CDR1 SGHDT, CDR2 YYEEEE.

The V gene is TRBV7-9, the J gene TRBJ2-4; no clear D gene. V was cut by 1 base and J by 6 bases, with 13 bases left in between. This CDR3 has 15 amino acids. Germline V gene data show CDR1 as SEHNR and CDR2 as FQNEAQ (reference sequence). CDR3 in amino acids: CASSLGRWRRNIQYF. The CDR3 bases are TGTGCCAGCAGCTTAGGGCGGTGGCGACGAAACATTCAGTACTTC.

A few counts support this clone. The rearrangement links TRBV6-4 to TRBJ2-3, with 14 bases matching TRBD2. Germline trimming cut 4 bases from V and 5 bases from J; bases unmatched to any gene: 2. The CDR3 is made up of 15 amino acids. The germline V gene has CDR1 MRHNA and CDR2 SNTAGT. The CDR3, as DNA: TGTGCCAGCAGTGGACTAGCGGGGGGGCAAGATACGCAGTATTTT. Protein sequence: CASSGLAGGQDTQYF.

This chain joins TRBV18 and TRBJ1-5; TRBD1 agrees at 7 bases. V lost 8 bases and J lost 4; bases outside the gene matches: 11. This CDR3 is 15 amino acids long. Germline lookup yields CDR1 KGHSH and CDR2 LQKENI. The CDR3 here is CASASQGGPNQPQHF. The CDR3 bases are TGTGCCAGCGCGTCCCAGGGGGGTCCTAATCAGCCCCAGCATTTT.

The chain couples TRBV19 to TRBJ1-5; possible D gene TRBD1, 5 bases. The V gene lost 7 bases and the J gene lost 0 bases, with 10 bases spanning the gap. Germline CDR1 LNHDA, CDR2 SQIVND (reference sequence). CDR3 length equals 14 residues. As DNA, the CDR3 is TGTGCCAGTACCGAGACAGATAGCAATCAGCCCCAGCATTTT. Protein: CASTETDSNQPQHF.